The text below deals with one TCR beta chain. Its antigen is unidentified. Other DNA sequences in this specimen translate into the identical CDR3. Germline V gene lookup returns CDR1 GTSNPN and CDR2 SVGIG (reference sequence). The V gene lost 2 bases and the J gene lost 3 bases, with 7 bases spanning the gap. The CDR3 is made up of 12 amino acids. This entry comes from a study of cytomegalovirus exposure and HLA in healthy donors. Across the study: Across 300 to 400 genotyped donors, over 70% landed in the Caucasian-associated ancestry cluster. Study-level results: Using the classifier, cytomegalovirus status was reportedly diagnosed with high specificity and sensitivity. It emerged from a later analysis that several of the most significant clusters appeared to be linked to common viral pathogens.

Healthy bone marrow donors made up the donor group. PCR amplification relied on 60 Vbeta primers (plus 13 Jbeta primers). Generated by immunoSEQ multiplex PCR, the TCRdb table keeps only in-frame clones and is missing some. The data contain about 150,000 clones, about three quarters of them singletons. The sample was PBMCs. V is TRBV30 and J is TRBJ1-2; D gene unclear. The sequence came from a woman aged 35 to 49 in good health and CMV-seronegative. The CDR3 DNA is TGTGCCTGGAGTCCCGGGGACTATGGCTACACCTTC. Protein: CAWSPGDYGYTF. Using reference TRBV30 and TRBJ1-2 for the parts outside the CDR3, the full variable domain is SQTIHQWPATLVQPVGSPLSLECTVEGTSNPNLYWYRQAAGRGLQLLFYSVGIGQISSEVPQNLSASRPQDRQFILSSKKLLLSDSGFYLCAWSPGDYGYTFGSGTRLTVV.